A selection of T cell receptor beta chains follows, all from one sample in a study of human T cells and chemical hapten exposure. MiXCR, run by TCRdb on the RACE reads, gives a single entry per CDR3 protein. The sample yields 95,000 to 150,000 distinct CDR3 sequences, approximately 13% seen once. This sample comprised whole blood, obtained in connection with sensitization to the hapten diphenylcyclopropenone (DPC). Receptors were obtained from a woman between 18 and 29 years old with alopecia areata. Some clones in this sample may be carry-over from other donors' samples. Both conserved end residues are part of each CDR3. Fields, in order: J gene, D gene, clone size, V gene, CDR3 protein, CDR3 DNA. A D gene is named only where the DNA matches it firmly. Clone size is given for some rows only: seen once, a few or many times, or a class if the clone is expanded.

TRBJ2-3 | - | many | TRBV7-2 | CASSPLRNTQYF | TGTGCCAGCAGCCCACTAAGGAATACGCAGTATTTT
TRBJ2-3 | TRBD1 | few | TRBV20-1 | CSARGGNRGADTQYF | TGCAGTGCTAGAGGGGGTAACAGGGGGGCAGATACGCAGTATTTT
TRBJ2-2 | - | - | TRBV19 | CASSMKGPGELFF | TGTGCCAGTAGTATGAAGGGGCCCGGGGAGCTGTTTTTT
TRBJ2-7 | - | - | TRBV6-1 | CASSELGVRSYEQYF | TGTGCCAGCAGTGAATTGGGGGTAAGGTCCTACGAGCAGTACTTC
TRBJ1-5 | TRBD1 | - | TRBV12-3/TRBV12-4 | CASGTGRVDQPQHF | TGTGCCAGCGGGACAGGGAGGGTGGATCAGCCCCAGCATTTT
TRBJ1-6 | - | - | TRBV18 | CASSLTDEGNSPLHF | TGTGCCAGCTCGCTAACCGACGAGGGAAATTCACCCCTCCACTTT
TRBJ1-5 | - | few | TRBV27 | CASSRSPYSNQPQHF | TGTGCCAGCAGTAGGAGTCCCTATAGCAATCAGCCCCAGCATTTT
TRBJ1-2 | - | - | TRBV4-3 | CASSQDRLIQYGYTF | TGCGCCAGCAGCCAAGATAGACTTATACAGTATGGCTACACCTTC
TRBJ2-1 | - | few | TRBV12-3/TRBV12-4 | CASSVRVGSGAYNEQFF | TGTGCCAGCAGTGTACGCGTGGGATCGGGGGCCTACAATGAGCAGTTCTTC
TRBJ1-1 | TRBD1 | - | TRBV20-1 | CSVRGQGRDTEAFF | TGCAGTGTCAGGGGGCAGGGGAGGGACACTGAAGCTTTCTTT